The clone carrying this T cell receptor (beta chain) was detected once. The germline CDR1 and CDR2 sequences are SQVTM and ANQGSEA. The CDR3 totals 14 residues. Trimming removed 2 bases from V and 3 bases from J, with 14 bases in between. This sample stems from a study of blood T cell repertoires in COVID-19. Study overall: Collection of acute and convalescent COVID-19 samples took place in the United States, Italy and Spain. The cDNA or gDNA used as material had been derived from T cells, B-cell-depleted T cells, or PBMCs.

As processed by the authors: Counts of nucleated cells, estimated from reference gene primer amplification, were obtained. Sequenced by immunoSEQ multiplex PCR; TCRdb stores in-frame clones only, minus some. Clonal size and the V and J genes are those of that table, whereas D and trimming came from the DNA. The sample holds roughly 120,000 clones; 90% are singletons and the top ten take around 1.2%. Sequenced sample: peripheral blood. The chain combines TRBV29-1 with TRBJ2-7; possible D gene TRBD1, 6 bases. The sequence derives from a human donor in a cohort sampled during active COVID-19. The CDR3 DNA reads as TGCAGCGTTGAACGTCGGGCAGGGGACTACGAGCAGTACTTC. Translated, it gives CSVERRAGDYEQYF.